This T cell receptor beta chain derives from a study of T cell responses to AZD1222 COVID-19 vaccine. With 0 bases removed from V and 0 bases from J, the gap between germline ends came to 9 bases. Germline V gene data show CDR1 as SGDLS and CDR2 as YYNGEE. The length of the CDR3 is 15 residues. Profiling relied on immunoSEQ multiplex PCR, and the TCRdb table lists in-frame clones only, not all of them. The table lists about 190,000 clones, roughly 93% of them singletons. Sequences were derived from peripheral blood, sampled on day 0 of AZD1222 vaccination. The clonotype originates from an adult in good health. This rearrangement joins TRBV9 to TRBJ1-1; D may be TRBD1 (5 bases). CDR3 DNA sequence: TGTGCCAGCAGCGTAGTGCCGGGGCTGAACACTGAAGCTTTCTTT. The encoded protein is CASSVVPGLNTEAFF. The complete variable domain, with remaining parts taken from reference TRBV9 and TRBJ1-1, reads DSGVTQTPKHLITATGQRVTLRCSPRSGDLSVYWYQQSLDQGLQFLIQYYNGEERAKGNILERFSAQQFPDLHSELNLSSLELGDSALYFCASSVVPGLNTEAFFGQGTRLTVV.